This T cell receptor (beta chain) was identified in a study of cytomegalovirus exposure and HLA in healthy donors. Study-level findings and limits: Analysis performed later found approximately 17,000 TCR beta sequences associated with HLA alleles at 0.05 false discovery rate. Later analysis showed most CMV-associated TCR beta chains appearing HLA-restricted. The number of N-insertions in an Asian-associated ancestry cluster was reportedly below the roughly 620-donor mean in a later analysis.

The primer mix had 60 Vbeta and 13 Jbeta primers. In the original analysis: An analysis performed later counted about 80 million unique TCR beta chains (roughly 10 million of them shared). Only in-frame clones appear in the TCRdb table, and some are missing; sequencing was by immunoSEQ multiplex PCR. V and J calls and clone size are copied from that table; D and trimming were computed from the DNA. The sample holds 110,000 to 150,000 clones, just under 85% seen once. About this clone itself: Antigen unknown.

Germline V gene lookup returns CDR1 SQVTM and CDR2 ANQGSEA. Trimming stripped 3 bases from V and 2 bases from J, with 7 bases between. This CDR3 is 12 amino acids long. This TCR came from a woman aged 60-75 years in good health and CMV-seropositive. Sequencing was performed on PBMCs. The chain uses TRBV29-1 and TRBJ2-5; tentatively, D is TRBD1 (5 bases). CDR3 DNA: TGCAGCGTTGATGACAGTCAAGAGACCCAGTACTTC. It translates to CSVDDSQETQYF.